This entry describes one TCR beta chain. What it binds is not known. The data are from a study of shared clonotypes between healthy human individuals. Study-wide results and caveats: The diversity represented, both genetic and in exposure history, was limited by few donors.

TCRdb's copy holds only in-frame clones and misses some; the assay was immunoSEQ multiplex PCR. The sample lists more than 1 million clones, around 82% occurring once. J gave up 1 base and V 4 bases, and 10 bases lay outside the gene matches. The CDR3 is 17 residues long. CDR1 and CDR2 (germline): SGHNT, YYREEE (reference sequence). Adult Caucasians living in Nashville, Tennessee made up all of the donors. Sequencing was carried out using memory CD4+ T cells from PBMCs. Subset denoted: CD45RA-negative fraction. V is TRBV5-4 and J is TRBJ2-7; TRBD2 matches at 11 bases. The receptor comes from a man younger than 30 in good health. Some clones in this sample may be carry-over from other donors' samples. CDR3 sequence: CASSPGLAGGSSYEQYF. The CDR3 DNA is TGTGCCAGCAGCCCGGGGCTAGCGGGAGGTTCTTCCTACGAGCAGTACTTC. The full variable domain, with the rest looked up from reference TRBV5-4 and TRBJ2-7, is ETGVTQSPTHLIKTRGQQVTLRCSSQSGHNTVSWYQQALGQGPQFIFQYYREEENGRGNFPPRFSGLQFPNYSSELNVNALELDDSALYLCASSPGLAGGSSYEQYFGPGTRLTVT.